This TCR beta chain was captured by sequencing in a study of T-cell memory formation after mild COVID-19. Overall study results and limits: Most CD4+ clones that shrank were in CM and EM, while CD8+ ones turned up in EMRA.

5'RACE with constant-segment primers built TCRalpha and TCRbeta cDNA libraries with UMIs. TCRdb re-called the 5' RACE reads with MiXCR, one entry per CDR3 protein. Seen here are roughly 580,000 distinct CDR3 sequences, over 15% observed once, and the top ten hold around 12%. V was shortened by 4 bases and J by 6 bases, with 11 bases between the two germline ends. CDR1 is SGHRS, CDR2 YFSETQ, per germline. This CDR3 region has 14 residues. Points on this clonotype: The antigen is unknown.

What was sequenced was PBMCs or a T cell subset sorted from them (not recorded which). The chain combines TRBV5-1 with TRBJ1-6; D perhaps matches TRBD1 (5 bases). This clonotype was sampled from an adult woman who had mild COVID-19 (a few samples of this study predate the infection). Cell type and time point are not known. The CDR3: CASSPGLFNSPLHF. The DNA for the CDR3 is TGCGCCAGCAGCCCGGGACTGTTTAATTCACCCCTCCACTTT.